The T cell receptor (beta chain) under discussion was sequenced for a study of blood T cell repertoires in COVID-19. Overall study context: Spain, Italy and the United States supplied samples that represented acute and convalescent COVID-19. T cells, B-cell-depleted T cells, or PBMCs provided the cDNA or gDNA that served as material.

This CDR3 region has 14 residues. V was trimmed by 0 bases and J by 7 bases, leaving 11 bases between them. Germline CDR1 reads SGHKS; CDR2 reads YYEKEE (reference sequence). In the original processing: For nucleated cells, counts were estimated from reference gene primer amplification. Repertoires were generated with immunoSEQ multiplex PCR, while TCRdb's copy carries only in-frame clones and drops some. D and trimming come from the DNA, and the V and J calls and clone size come from that table. This table holds 350,000 to 500,000 clones, about 90% found once. Seattle participants joined during active infection and were tracked over time.

Material for sequencing was peripheral blood. This chain connects TRBV5-5 to TRBJ1-5; a possible D gene is TRBD1 (6 bases). The receptor was isolated from a man younger than 35 with COVID-19, enrolled during active disease. The CDR3 nucleotides read TGTGCCAGCAGCTTGGTCGCAGGGGTCCAGCCCCAGCATTTT. This translates into CASSLVAGVQPQHF. Full variable domain (remainder filled in from reference TRBV5-5 and TRBJ1-5): DAGVTQSPTHLIKTRGQQVTLRCSPISGHKSVSWYQQVLGQGPQFIFQYYEKEERGRGNFPDRFSARQFPNYSSELNVNALLLGDSALYLCASSLVAGVQPQHFGDGTRLSIL.